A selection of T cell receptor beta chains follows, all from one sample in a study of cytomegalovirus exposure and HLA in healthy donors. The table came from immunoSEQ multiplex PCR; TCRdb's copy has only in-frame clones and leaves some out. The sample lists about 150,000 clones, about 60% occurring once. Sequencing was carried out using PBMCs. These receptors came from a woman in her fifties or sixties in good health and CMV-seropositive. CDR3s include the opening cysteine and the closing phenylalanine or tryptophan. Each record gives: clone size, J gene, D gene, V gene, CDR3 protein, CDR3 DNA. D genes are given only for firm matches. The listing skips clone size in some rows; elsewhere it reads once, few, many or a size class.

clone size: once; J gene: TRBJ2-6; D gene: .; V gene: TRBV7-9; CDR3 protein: CASSFRTGANVLTF; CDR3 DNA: TGTGCCAGCAGCTTCAGGACTGGGGCCAACGTCCTGACTTTC
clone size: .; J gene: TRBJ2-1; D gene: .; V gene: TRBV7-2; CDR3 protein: CASSLVGSGYNEQFF; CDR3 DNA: TGTGCCAGCAGCTTAGTCGGTAGCGGCTACAATGAGCAGTTCTTC
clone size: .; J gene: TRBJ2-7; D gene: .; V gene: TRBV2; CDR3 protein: CASSAIQGREQYF; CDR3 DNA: TGTGCCAGCAGCGCAATACAGGGACGCGAGCAGTACTTC
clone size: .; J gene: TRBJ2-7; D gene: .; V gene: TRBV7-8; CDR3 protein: CASSLLTGTANTYEQYF; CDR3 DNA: TGTGCCAGCAGCTTACTGACAGGAACGGCGAACACCTACGAGCAGTACTTC
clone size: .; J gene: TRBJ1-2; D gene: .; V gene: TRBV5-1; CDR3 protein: CASSLAGGSGYGYTF; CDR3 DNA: TGCGCCAGCAGCTTGGCCGGGGGAAGCGGCTATGGCTACACCTTC
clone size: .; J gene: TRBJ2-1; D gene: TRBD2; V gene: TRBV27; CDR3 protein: CASSSASGPYNEQFF; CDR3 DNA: TGTGCCAGCAGTTCGGCTAGCGGGCCCTACAATGAGCAGTTCTTC
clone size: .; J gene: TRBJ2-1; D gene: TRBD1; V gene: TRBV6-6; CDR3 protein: CASRRGQGDSNEQFF; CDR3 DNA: TGTGCCAGCAGACGTGGACAGGGAGACAGCAATGAGCAGTTCTTC
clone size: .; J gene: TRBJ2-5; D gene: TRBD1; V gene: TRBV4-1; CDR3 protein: CASRPRQGTETQYF; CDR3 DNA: TGCGCCAGCAGGCCTAGACAGGGGACGGAGACCCAGTACTTC
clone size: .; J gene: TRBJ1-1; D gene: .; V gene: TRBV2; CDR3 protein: CATSRAGFGKNTEAFF; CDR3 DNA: TGTGCCACCAGTCGTGCAGGGTTTGGGAAAAACACTGAAGCTTTCTTT
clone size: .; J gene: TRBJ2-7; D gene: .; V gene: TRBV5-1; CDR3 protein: CASSLNTGNPGYEQYF; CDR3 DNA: TGCGCCAGCAGCTTGAATACAGGGAATCCAGGCTACGAGCAGTACTTC
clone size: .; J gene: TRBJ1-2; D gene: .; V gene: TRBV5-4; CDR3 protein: CASSSGGGIYNGYTF; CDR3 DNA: TGTGCCAGCAGCTCGGGGGGGGGAATTTACAATGGCTACACCTTC
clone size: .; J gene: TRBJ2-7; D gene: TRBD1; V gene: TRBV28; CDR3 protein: CASSSPRDRYYEQYF; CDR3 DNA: TGTGCCAGCAGCTCACCCCGGGACAGGTACTACGAGCAGTACTTC
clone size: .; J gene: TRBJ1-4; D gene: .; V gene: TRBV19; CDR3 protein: CASSLQSTNEKLFF; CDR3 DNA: TGTGCCAGTAGCTTACAGTCAACTAATGAAAAACTGTTTTTT
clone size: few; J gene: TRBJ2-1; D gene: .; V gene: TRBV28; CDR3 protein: CASYFNEQFF; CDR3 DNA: TGTGCCAGCTACTTCAATGAGCAGTTCTTC
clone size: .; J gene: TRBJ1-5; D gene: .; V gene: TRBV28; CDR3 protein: CASSLQAYSNQPQHF; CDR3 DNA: TGTGCCAGCAGTTTACAGGCTTATAGCAATCAGCCCCAGCATTTT
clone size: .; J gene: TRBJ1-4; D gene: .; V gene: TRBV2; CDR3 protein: CASSAEASEKLFF; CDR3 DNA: TGTGCCAGCAGTGCGGAGGCGTCAGAAAAACTGTTTTTT
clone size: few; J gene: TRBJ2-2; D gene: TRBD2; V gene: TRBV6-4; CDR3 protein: CASSLGGSTGELFF; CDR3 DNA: TGTGCCAGCAGTTTGGGAGGGAGCACCGGGGAGCTGTTTTTT
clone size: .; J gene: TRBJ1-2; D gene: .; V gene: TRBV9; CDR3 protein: CASSVDPTANYGYTF; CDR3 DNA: TGTGCCAGCAGCGTAGACCCGACAGCCAACTATGGCTACACCTTC
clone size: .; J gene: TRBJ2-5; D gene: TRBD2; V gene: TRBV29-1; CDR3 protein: CSVYGTSGAEQYF; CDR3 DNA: TGCAGCGTTTACGGGACTAGCGGAGCGGAGCAGTACTTC
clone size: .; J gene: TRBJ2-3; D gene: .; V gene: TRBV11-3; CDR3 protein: CASSLVGGADTQYF; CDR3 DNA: TGTGCCAGCAGCTTAGTTGGGGGCGCAGATACGCAGTATTTT
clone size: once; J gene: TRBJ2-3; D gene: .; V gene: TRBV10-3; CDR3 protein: CAISESGVRTDTQYF; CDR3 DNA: TGTGCCATCAGTGAGTCCGGAGTACGCACAGATACGCAGTATTTT
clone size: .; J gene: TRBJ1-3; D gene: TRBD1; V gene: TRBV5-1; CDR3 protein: CASSLGSGGSLSSGNTIYF; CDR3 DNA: TGCGCCAGCAGCTTAGGCTCAGGGGGGAGCCTAAGCTCTGGAAACACCATATATTTT
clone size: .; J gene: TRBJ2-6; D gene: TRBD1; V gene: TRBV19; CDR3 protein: CASSLTGNSYSGANVLTF; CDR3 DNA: TGTGCCAGTAGCCTGACAGGGAATAGTTACTCTGGGGCCAACGTCCTGACTTTC
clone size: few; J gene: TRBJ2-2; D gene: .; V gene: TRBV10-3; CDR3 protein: CAISVGLQRDTGELFF; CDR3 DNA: TGTGCCATCAGTGTTGGCCTTCAGAGGGACACCGGGGAGCTGTTTTTT
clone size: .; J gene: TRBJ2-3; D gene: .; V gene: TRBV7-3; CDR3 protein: CASSLTSGETDTQYF; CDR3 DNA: TGTGCCAGCAGCTTAACCTCGGGAGAAACAGATACGCAGTATTTT
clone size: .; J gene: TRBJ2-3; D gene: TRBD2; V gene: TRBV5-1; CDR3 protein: CASSSGNLAGSDTQYF; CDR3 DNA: TGCGCCAGCAGCTCTGGAAATCTAGCGGGTTCAGATACGCAGTATTTT
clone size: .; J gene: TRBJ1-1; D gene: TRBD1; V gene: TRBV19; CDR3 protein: CASSPRQGRTEAFF; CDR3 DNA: TGTGCCAGCAGCCCGAGACAGGGGCGCACTGAAGCTTTCTTT
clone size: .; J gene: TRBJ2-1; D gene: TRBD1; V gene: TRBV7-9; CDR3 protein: CASSLEDRNEQFF; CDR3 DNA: TGTGCCAGCAGCTTAGAGGACAGGAATGAGCAGTTCTTC
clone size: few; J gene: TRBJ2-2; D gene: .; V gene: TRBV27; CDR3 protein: CASLSAIGGDTGELFF; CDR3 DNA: TGTGCCAGCCTCTCCGCGATCGGGGGAGACACCGGGGAGCTGTTTTTT